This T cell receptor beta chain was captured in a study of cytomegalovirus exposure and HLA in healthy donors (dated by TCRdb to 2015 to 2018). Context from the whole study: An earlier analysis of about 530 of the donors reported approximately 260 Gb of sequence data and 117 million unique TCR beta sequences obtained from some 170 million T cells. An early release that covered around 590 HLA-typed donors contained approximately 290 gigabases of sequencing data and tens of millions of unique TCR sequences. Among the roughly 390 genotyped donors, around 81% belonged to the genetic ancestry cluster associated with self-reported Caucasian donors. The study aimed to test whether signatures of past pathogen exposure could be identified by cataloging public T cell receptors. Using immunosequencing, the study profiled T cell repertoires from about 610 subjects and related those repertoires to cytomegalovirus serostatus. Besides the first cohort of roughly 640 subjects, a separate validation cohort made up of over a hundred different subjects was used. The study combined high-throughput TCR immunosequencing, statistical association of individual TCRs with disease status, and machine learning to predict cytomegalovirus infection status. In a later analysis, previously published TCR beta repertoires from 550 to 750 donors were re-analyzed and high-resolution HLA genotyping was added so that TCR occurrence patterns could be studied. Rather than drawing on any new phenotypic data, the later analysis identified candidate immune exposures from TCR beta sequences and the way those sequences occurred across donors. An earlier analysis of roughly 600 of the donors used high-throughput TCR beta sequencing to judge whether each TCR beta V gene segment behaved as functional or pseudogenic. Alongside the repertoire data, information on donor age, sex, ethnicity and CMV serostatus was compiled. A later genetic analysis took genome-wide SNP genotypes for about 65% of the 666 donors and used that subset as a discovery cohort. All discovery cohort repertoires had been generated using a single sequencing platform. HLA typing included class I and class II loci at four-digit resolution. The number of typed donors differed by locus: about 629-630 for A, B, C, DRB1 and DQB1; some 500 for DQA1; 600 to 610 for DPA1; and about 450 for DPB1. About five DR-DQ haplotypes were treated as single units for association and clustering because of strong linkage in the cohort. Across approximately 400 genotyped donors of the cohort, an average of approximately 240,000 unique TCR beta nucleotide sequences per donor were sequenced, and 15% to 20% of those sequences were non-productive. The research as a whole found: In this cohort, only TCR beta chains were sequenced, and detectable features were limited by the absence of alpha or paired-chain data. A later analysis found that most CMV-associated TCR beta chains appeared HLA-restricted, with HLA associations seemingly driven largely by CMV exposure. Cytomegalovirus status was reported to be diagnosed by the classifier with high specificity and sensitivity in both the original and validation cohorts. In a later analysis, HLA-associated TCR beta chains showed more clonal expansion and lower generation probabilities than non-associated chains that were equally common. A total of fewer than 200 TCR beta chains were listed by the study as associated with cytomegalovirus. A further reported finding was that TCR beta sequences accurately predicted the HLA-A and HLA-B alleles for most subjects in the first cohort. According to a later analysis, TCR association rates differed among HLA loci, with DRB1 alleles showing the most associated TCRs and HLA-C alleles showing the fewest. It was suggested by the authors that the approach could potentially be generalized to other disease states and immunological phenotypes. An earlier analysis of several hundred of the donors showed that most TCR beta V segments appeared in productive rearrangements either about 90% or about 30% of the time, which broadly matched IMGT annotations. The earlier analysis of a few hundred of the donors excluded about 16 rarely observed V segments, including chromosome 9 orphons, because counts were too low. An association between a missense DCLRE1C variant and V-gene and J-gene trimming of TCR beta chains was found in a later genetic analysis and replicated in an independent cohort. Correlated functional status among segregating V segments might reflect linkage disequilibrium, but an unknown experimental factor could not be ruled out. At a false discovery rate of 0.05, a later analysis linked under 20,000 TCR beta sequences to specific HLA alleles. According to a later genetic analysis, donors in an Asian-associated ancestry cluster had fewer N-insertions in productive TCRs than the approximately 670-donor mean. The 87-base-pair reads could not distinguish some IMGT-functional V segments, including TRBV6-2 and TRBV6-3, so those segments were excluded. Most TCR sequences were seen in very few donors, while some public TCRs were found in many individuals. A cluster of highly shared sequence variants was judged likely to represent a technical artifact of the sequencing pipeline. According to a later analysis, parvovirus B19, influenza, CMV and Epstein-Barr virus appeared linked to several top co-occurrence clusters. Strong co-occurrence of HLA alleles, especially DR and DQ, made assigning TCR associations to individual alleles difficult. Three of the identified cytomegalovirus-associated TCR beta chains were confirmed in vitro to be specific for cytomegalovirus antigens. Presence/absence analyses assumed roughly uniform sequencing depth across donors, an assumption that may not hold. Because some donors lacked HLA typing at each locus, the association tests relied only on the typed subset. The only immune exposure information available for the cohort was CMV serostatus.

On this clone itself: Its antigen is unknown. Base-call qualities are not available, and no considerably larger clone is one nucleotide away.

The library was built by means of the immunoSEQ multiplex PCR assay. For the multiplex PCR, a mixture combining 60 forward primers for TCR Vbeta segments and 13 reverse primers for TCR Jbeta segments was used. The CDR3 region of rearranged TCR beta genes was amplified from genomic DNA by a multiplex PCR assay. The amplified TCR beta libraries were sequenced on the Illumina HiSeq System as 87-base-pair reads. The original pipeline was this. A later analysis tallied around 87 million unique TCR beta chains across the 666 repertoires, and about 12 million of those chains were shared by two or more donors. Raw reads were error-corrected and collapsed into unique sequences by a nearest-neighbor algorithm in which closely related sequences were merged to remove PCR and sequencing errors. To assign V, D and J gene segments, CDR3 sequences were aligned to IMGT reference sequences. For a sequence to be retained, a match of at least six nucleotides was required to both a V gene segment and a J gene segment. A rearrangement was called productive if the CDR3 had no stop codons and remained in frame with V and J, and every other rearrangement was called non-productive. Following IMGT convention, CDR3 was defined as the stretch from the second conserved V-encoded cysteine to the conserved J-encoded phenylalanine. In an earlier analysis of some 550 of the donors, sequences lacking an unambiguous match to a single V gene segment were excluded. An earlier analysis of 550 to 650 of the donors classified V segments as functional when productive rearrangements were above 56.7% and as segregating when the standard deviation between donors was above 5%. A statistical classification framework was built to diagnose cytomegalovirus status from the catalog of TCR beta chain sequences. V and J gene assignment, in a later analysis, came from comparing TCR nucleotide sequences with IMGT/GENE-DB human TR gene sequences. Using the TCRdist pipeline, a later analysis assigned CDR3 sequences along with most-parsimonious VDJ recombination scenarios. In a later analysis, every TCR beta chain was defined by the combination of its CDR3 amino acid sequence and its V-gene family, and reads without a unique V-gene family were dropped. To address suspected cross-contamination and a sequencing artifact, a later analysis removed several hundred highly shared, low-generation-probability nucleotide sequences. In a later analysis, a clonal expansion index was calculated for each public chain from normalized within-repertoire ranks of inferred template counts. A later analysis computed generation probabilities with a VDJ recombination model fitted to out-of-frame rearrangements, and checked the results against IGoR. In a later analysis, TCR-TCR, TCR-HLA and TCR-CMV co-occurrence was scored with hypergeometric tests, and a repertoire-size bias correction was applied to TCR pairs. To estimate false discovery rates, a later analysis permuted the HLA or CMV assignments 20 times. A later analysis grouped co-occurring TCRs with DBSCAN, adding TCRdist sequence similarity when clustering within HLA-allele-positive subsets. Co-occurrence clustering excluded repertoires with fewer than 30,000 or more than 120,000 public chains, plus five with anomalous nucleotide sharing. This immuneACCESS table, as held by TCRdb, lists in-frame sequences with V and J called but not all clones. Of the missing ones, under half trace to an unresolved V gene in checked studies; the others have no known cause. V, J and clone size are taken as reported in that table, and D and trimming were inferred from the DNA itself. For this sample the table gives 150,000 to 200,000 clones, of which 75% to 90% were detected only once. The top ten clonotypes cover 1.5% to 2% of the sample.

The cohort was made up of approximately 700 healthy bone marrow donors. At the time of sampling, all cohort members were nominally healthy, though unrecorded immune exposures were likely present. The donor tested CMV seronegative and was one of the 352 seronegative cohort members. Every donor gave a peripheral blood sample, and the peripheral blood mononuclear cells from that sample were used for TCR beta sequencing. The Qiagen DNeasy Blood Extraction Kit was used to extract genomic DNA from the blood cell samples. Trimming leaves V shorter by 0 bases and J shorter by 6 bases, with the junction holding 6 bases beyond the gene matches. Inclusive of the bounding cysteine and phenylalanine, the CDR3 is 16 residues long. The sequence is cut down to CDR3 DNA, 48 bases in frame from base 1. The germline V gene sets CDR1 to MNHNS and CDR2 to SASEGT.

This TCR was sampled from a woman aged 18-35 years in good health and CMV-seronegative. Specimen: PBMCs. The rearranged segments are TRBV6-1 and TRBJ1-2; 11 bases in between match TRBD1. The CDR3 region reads CASSEAPGQGAHGYTF. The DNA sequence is TGTGCCAGCAGTGAAGCTCCTGGACAGGGGGCTCATGGCTACACCTTC.